This TCR beta chain was found in a study of CD8 T cell repertoires and HIV-1 epitope variants. At the level of the study: Each of Twenty-five Gag and Nef epitope peptides stimulated a separate culture. Separate from the cultures, 1M uncultured T cells served as baseline. Study results and limitations: Nef KF9 drew roughly five clonotypes and HW9 one, without TAALDMSHF responses.

Germline CDR1 reads MDHEN; CDR2 reads SYDVKM. After removal of 6 bases from V and 5 bases from J, the junction contained 7 bases not matched to a gene. This CDR3 contains 15 residues. On the immunoSEQ platform, TCR beta CDR3s were sequenced at survey depth. Some clones are missing from TCRdb's copy, which holds only in-frame ones; the method was immunoSEQ multiplex PCR. The table lists about 5,000 clones, 50% to 75% of them singletons, with approximately 40% in the top ten. About this clone itself: Its antigen is as yet unknown.

The clonotype was recovered from a male donor with HIV. What was sequenced was cultured CD8+ T cells derived from PBMCs. This chain uses TRBV28 with TRBJ1-4; 9 nucleotides line up with TRBD1. CDR3 bases: TGTGCCAGCAGCGACGACAGGGGGTTCAATGAAAAACTGTTTTTT. It yields the protein CASSDDRGFNEKLFF.